The 16 T cell receptor beta chains below all came from one sample that was sequenced in a study of blood T cell repertoires in COVID-19. Method: immunoSEQ multiplex PCR; TCRdb's copy keeps in-frame clones and lacks some. The top ten clones hold 13% of a sample with around 95,000 clones, about 82% of them seen once. Source material: peripheral blood. The receptor set was obtained from a man aged 50-60 years with active or convalescent COVID-19.

The V gene is TRBV2, the J gene TRBJ1-1; D unresolved. The length of the CDR3 is 12 residues. The germline CDR1 and CDR2 sequences are SNHLY and FYNNEI. Trimming left V 10 bases short and J 3 bases short, with 12 bases between. CDR3 DNA sequence: TGTGCCACCATCGGGTTGGACACTGAAGCTTTCTTT. Protein: CATIGLDTEAFF. Full variable domain (rest looked up from reference TRBV2 and TRBJ1-1): EPEVTQTPSHQVTQMGQEVILRCVPISNHLYFYWYRQILGQKVEFLVSFYNNEISEKSEIFDDQFSVERPDGSNFTLKIRSTKLEDSAMYFCATIGLDTEAFFGQGTRLTVV.

This chain uses TRBV9 with TRBJ2-2; TRBD1 agrees at 8 bases. Trimming removed 4 bases from V and 4 bases from J; junction bases left unmatched: 12. The CDR3 spans 17 residues. CDR1 and CDR2 from the germline V gene are SGDLS and YYNGEE. CDR3 loop: CASSPHRGSQGTGELFF. Written as DNA, the CDR3 is TGTGCCAGCAGCCCCCACAGGGGGAGCCAAGGCACCGGGGAGCTGTTTTTT.

The chain links TRBV7-8 to TRBJ2-3; 10 bases agree with TRBD2. The CDR3 sequence is 20 residues long. Unmatched junction bases numbered 20, after V lost 5 bases and J lost 3 bases. From germline, CDR1 is SGHVS and CDR2 FQNEAQ. The chain's CDR3 is CASSQRSGLAGVGGTDTQYF. The CDR3 nucleotides are TGTGCCAGCAGCCAAAGGTCTGGGCTAGCGGGAGTTGGCGGAACAGATACGCAGTATTTT.

This chain uses TRBV10-3 with TRBJ2-3, with 10 bases that match TRBD1. V lost 6 bases and J lost 6; bases outside the gene matches: 3. From germline, CDR1 is ENHRY and CDR2 SYGVKD. The CDR3 runs 13 residues. The CDR3: CAISPGQGDTQYF. The CDR3 DNA sequence: TGTGCCATCAGCCCGGGACAGGGGGATACGCAGTATTTT.

CDR3 loop: CASSARTGTPGGYTF. The CDR3 nucleotides are TGTGCCAGCAGCGCCCGGACCGGGACACCTGGGGGCTACACCTTC. The rearrangement joins TRBV9 to TRBJ1-2, with a possible D match to TRBD1 (6 bases). Between the trimmed V and J ends, which lost 3 bases and 8 bases, there was a span of 20 bases. The CDR3 has 15 amino acids. Germline V lookup: CDR1 SGDLS, CDR2 YYNGEE.

The chain employs TRBV7-9 and TRBJ2-1; TRBD2 matches 14 bases. Trimming cost V 5 bases and J 5 bases; bases outside gene matches: 2. Germline V gene lookup returns CDR1 SEHNR and CDR2 FQNEAQ (reference sequence). The CDR3 is 15 residues long. This chain's CDR3 is CASSEGLAGDNEQFF. CDR3 nucleotides: TGTGCCAGCAGCGAGGGACTAGCGGGGGACAATGAGCAGTTCTTC.

This clone was recorded once. The chain recombines TRBV10-3 with TRBJ1-3, with TRBD1 as a possible D gene (6 bases). Trimming cost V 4 bases and J 2 bases, with 9 bases left between them. This CDR3 spans 14 amino acids. Germline loops: CDR1 ENHRY, CDR2 SYGVKD. The CDR3 spells CAISGGQPGNTIYF. Written as DNA, the CDR3 is TGTGCCATCAGTGGGGGACAACCTGGAAACACCATATATTTT.

The chain is built from TRBV19 and TRBJ1-1; TRBD1 aligns across 7 bases. The CDR3 spans 15 residues. Germline CDR1 reads LNHDA; CDR2 reads SQIVND (reference sequence). V lost 3 bases, J lost 1 base, and 5 bases stayed unmatched. CDR3 DNA: TGTGCCAGTAGTATCCCCTGGACAGGGAACACTGAAGCTTTCTTT. Amino acids: CASSIPWTGNTEAFF.

The chain uses TRBV15 and TRBJ2-3; TRBD2 matches at 11 bases. Trimming at V came to 5 bases and at J to 4 bases, leaving 5 bases not matched to a gene. This CDR3 has 15 residues. Germline lookup yields CDR1 LNHNV and CDR2 YYDKDF (reference sequence). The CDR3 here is CATSGASGRSDTQYF. Written as DNA, the CDR3 is TGTGCCACCAGCGGAGCTAGCGGGAGGTCAGATACGCAGTATTTT.

Remarks on this clone: The sample has other DNA sequences that encode this CDR3 too. The gene calls are TRBV7-9 and TRBJ1-1, with a weak D call TRBD1 (5 bases). The CDR3 consists of 13 residues. Deletions cut 3 bases from V and 1 base from J, with 6 bases between. The germline V gene has CDR1 SEHNR and CDR2 FQNEAQ (reference sequence). This chain's CDR3 is CASSFTGNTEAFF. In DNA form, the CDR3 reads TGTGCCAGCAGCTTTACAGGGAACACTGAAGCTTTCTTT.

The chain couples TRBV6-5 to TRBJ1-3; 9 nucleotides line up with TRBD1. Germline-derived CDR1 and CDR2 are MNHEY and SVGAGI. This CDR3 is built from 16 residues. Trimming removed 0 bases from V and 7 bases from J; junction bases left unmatched: 7. CDR3 DNA: TGTGCCAGCAGTTACTCGACTGGACAGGGGATGAACACCATATATTTT. As protein: CASSYSTGQGMNTIYF.

The V call is TRBV29-1, the J call TRBJ2-5, with D possibly matching TRBD1 (6 bases). Germline values: CDR1 SQVTM, CDR2 ANQGSEA. The CDR3 length is 11 residues. V was pared by 7 bases and J by 4 bases, with 10 bases between. CDR3 nucleotides: TGCAGCGGGGGGCGATCAGAGACCCAGTACTTC. It encodes CSGGRSETQYF. The whole variable domain, filled in from reference TRBV29-1 and TRBJ2-5, reads SAVISQKPSRDICQRGTSLTIQCQVDSQVTMMFWYRQQPGQSLTLIATANQGSEATYESGFVIDKFPISRPNLTFSTLTVSNMSPEDSSIYLCSGGRSETQYFGPGTRLLVL.

This chain uses TRBV14 with TRBJ1-1; a possible D gene is TRBD1 (5 bases). The CDR3 is made up of 13 amino acids. The V end lost 1 base, the J end lost 8 bases, and 11 bases lay between the germline ends. The germline V gene encodes CDR1 SGHDN and CDR2 FVKESK. This chain's CDR3 is CASSQVIGGEAFF. The DNA of the CDR3 is TGTGCCAGCAGCCAAGTAATCGGGGGAGAAGCTTTCTTT.

The rearrangement joins TRBV25-1 to TRBJ2-3; 10 bases agree with TRBD2. The CDR3 has 14 amino acids. Trimming took 6 bases from V and 4 from J; bases not matched to a gene: 4. Per the germline V gene, CDR1 is MGHDK and CDR2 is SYGVNS. The CDR3 DNA is TGTGCCAGCAGGAAGACTAGCGGGTCAGATACGCAGTATTTT. Protein product: CASRKTSGSDTQYF.

The chain couples TRBV7-3 to TRBJ1-2; TRBD1 agrees at 8 bases. This CDR3 spans 14 amino acids. Germline CDR1 and CDR2: SGHTA and FQGTGA. After removal of 5 bases from V and 6 bases from J, the junction contained 8 bases not matched to a gene. CDR3: CASSPGSRGHGYTF. The CDR3 nucleotides are TGTGCCAGCAGCCCCGGTAGCAGGGGGCATGGCTACACCTTC.

The rearrangement joins TRBV9 to TRBJ1-2; a possible D gene is TRBD1 (5 bases). This CDR3 spans 13 amino acids. Germline values: CDR1 SGDLS, CDR2 YYNGEE. Trimming removed 6 bases from V and 3 bases from J, with 12 bases in between. The CDR3 spells CASNSDSYYGYTF. The CDR3 coding sequence is TGTGCCAGCAATTCTGACAGTTACTATGGCTACACCTTC.